This T cell receptor (beta chain) emerged from a study of response to subunit inactivated influenza vaccine. Each CDR3 protein is one row after TCRdb ran MiXCR on the RT-PCR reads. The data contain 430,000 or so distinct CDR3 sequences, approximately 9.9% of them singletons. This CDR3 has 15 amino acids. Trimming took 4 bases from V and 2 from J, leaving 15 bases between them. Per germline, CDR1 SEHNR and CDR2 FQNEAQ (reference sequence). This sequence was found in a middle-aged man who received an inactivated influenza vaccine. Sequenced here: PBMCs from blood, sampled around seven weeks after vaccination. This rearrangement joins TRBV7-9 to TRBJ2-7; unclear D gene. In DNA form, the CDR3 reads TGTGCCAGCAGCTCTCCTGTAGTGGATGCCTACGAGCAGTACTTC. It translates to CASSSPVVDAYEQYF.